The source of this TCR beta chain is a study of blood T cell repertoires in COVID-19. Participants' own reports of clinical history determined their cohort assignment. Using immunoSEQ multiplex PCR, the repertoire was profiled, and TCRdb retains in-frame clones only, with some absent. The data contain 250,000 to 400,000 clones, 85% of them singletons. Germline-derived CDR1 and CDR2 are SGHRS and YFSETQ. The CDR3 sequence is 15 residues long. V lost 4 bases to trimming and J lost 6 bases; unmatched junction nucleotides: 12. The chain has TRBV5-1 and TRBJ1-2; 7 positions match TRBD1. The sample consisted of PBMCs or T cells enriched from blood (not recorded which). This clonotype originated in a woman under 40 who had been exposed to COVID-19. The CDR3 sequence is CASSQGQPGSDGYTF. The CDR3 nucleotides are TGCGCCAGCAGCCAGGGACAGCCTGGTTCCGATGGCTACACCTTC.